The 20 T cell receptor beta chains listed next were all sequenced from one sample in a study of cytomegalovirus exposure and HLA in healthy donors. It was with 60 Vbeta and 13 Jbeta primers that the PCR ran. Some clones are missing from TCRdb's copy, which holds only in-frame ones; the method was immunoSEQ multiplex PCR. Found here are about 120,000 clones, 74% of them singletons; the top ten hold approximately 2%. The sample comprised PBMCs. These receptors were obtained from a human donor in good health.

This clone was counted once. CDR3 DNA: TGCGCCAGCAGCCCGGTCGGGACTAGCCTTACCCGACGATCCACAGATACGCAGTATTTT. Its translation: CASSPVGTSLTRRSTDTQYF. The chain employs TRBV5-1 and TRBJ2-3; 9 bases map to TRBD2. Trimming cost V 4 bases and J 2 bases; bases outside gene matches: 20. This CDR3 has 20 amino acids. Per germline, CDR1 SGHRS and CDR2 YFSETQ.

V usage is TRBV23-1 and J usage is TRBJ2-7; 9 nucleotides align to TRBD2. TRBV23-1 is labeled an ORF, and its function is uncertain. The CDR3 contains 14 residues. With 8 bases clipped from V and 2 bases from J, the junction kept 7 bases outside the gene matches. The CDR3: CASFLAGLPYEQYF. CDR3 nucleotide sequence: TGCGCCAGCTTTCTAGCGGGGCTCCCCTACGAGCAGTACTTC.

CDR3 protein: CASSVTGLTEAFF. Written as DNA, the CDR3 is TGTGCCAGCAGCGTCACAGGGTTGACTGAAGCTTTCTTT. This chain links TRBV9 with TRBJ1-1; weak D call: TRBD1 (6 bases). With 2 bases removed from V and 5 bases from J, the gap between germline ends came to 10 bases. Per germline, CDR1 SGDLS and CDR2 YYNGEE. The CDR3 is 13 amino acids.

As concerns this clone: A read error may account for a junction end that differs from germline. The chain combines TRBV6-5 with TRBJ1-2, with 7 bases identical to TRBD1. CDR1 and CDR2 from the germline V gene are MNHEY and SVGAGI. CDR3 length: 13 amino acids. In nucleotides, the CDR3 is TGTGCCAGCCAAGACAGGGTGGTGGGCGGTCGGTATTTC. Protein product: CASQDRVVGGRYF.

V usage is TRBV4-3 and J usage is TRBJ1-6; possibly TRBD1 for D (5 bases). The CDR3 has 16 amino acids. Germline loops: CDR1 LGHNA, CDR2 YSLEER. The V gene lost 1 base and the J gene lost 6 bases, with 13 bases spanning the gap. The CDR3 is CASSQVQGLGNSPLHF. DNA of the CDR3: TGCGCCAGCAGCCAAGTCCAGGGCCTCGGTAATTCACCCCTCCACTTT.

The genes are TRBV5-1 and TRBJ2-1; perhaps TRBD2 as D (5 bases). V lost 2 bases and J 3 bases, leaving 9 bases between the germline ends. Per the germline V gene, CDR1 is SGHRS and CDR2 is YFSETQ. The CDR3 consists of 14 residues. CDR3: CASSFSRVYNEQFF. Written as DNA, the CDR3 is TGCGCCAGCAGCTTTTCGCGGGTCTACAATGAGCAGTTCTTC.

V gene TRBV4-1 combines with J gene TRBJ1-2, with a possible D match to TRBD1 (6 bases). The CDR3 extends over 14 amino acids. CDR1 and CDR2 (germline): MGHRA, YSYEKL. V shed 3 bases and J shed 2 bases, with 10 bases lying between them. CDR3 bases: TGCGCCAGCAGCCAGGATGGACAGAACTATGGCTACACCTTC. Translating gives CASSQDGQNYGYTF.

J is TRBJ2-3 and V is TRBV25-1; no definite D call. The CDR3 consists of 13 residues. Between the trimmed V and J ends, which lost 4 bases and 7 bases, there was a span of 12 bases. Germline V CDR1 and CDR2: MGHDK, SYGVNS. CDR3 in amino acids: CASSGHSVNTQYF. The DNA for the CDR3 is TGTGCCAGCAGTGGACATTCAGTAAATACGCAGTATTTT.

The chain is built from TRBV14 and TRBJ1-2; TRBD1 is a possible D gene (6 bases). This CDR3 region has 14 residues. CDR1 is SGHDN and CDR2 is FVKESK in the germline V gene. V was pared by 3 bases and J by 4 bases, with 12 bases between. CDR3 residues: CASSQVPGVYGYTF. The CDR3 DNA is TGTGCCAGCAGCCAGGTACCAGGGGTCTATGGCTACACCTTC.

The V call is TRBV9, the J call TRBJ1-4; 7 bases align to TRBD1. The CDR3 sequence is 16 residues long. CDR1 is SGDLS, CDR2 YYNGEE, per germline. The ends lost 2 bases at V and 2 bases at J; junction bases unmatched: 6. The DNA for the CDR3 is TGTGCCAGCAGCGTTTCAGGGGGAGGCACTAATGAAAAACTGTTTTTT. As protein: CASSVSGGGTNEKLFF.

This chain connects TRBV11-2 to TRBJ2-7, with D possibly TRBD2 on 5 matching bases. The ends were cut back, 0 bases at V and 1 base at J, with 7 bases in the middle. From germline, CDR1 is SGHAT and CDR2 FQNNGV. CDR3 size: 14 residues. CDR3 amino acids: CASSLERLSYEQYF. CDR3 bases: TGTGCCAGCAGCTTAGAACGACTATCCTACGAGCAGTACTTC. Full variable domain (outside the CDR3, taken from reference TRBV11-2 and TRBJ2-7): EAGVAQSPRYKIIEKRQSVAFWCNPISGHATLYWYQQILGQGPKLLIQFQNNGVVDDSQLPKDRFSAERLKGVDSTLKIQPAKLEDSAVYLCASSLERLSYEQYFGPGTRLTVT.

This clone occurred a few times. This rearrangement joins TRBV7-2 to TRBJ1-1; no definite D call. The CDR3 has 15 residues. The ends were cut back, 6 bases at V and 6 bases at J, with 20 bases in the middle. Germline CDR1 SGHTA, CDR2 FQGNSA. The CDR3 spells CASSGGGGVRSEAFF. The CDR3 DNA reads as TGTGCCAGCAGTGGAGGAGGTGGGGTTAGATCTGAAGCTTTCTTT.

The CDR3 here is CASSDSTNTEAFF. The DNA of the CDR3 is TGTGCCAGCTCAGACAGTACGAACACTGAAGCTTTCTTT. The V call is TRBV18, the J call TRBJ1-1, with a weak D call TRBD1 (5 bases). This CDR3 contains 13 residues. The V gene lost 5 bases and the J gene lost 1 base, with 8 bases spanning the gap. The germline V gene has CDR1 KGHSH and CDR2 LQKENI.

The chain employs TRBV28 and TRBJ2-7, with D tentatively TRBD1 (6 bases). Germline-derived CDR1 and CDR2 are MDHEN and SYDVKM. The V end lost 4 bases, the J end lost 1 base, and 14 bases lay between the germline ends. The CDR3 consists of 15 residues. CDR3 amino acids: CASSSPGQQSYEQYF. The CDR3, as DNA: TGTGCCAGCAGTTCACCGGGACAACAATCCTACGAGCAGTACTTC.

The CDR3 protein is CASSSRTGGDYGYTF. CDR3 DNA: TGCGCCAGCAGCTCCCGGACAGGGGGCGACTATGGCTACACCTTC. The gene calls are TRBV5-1 and TRBJ1-2, with 11 nucleotides matching TRBD1. The V segment lost 3 bases and the J segment 3 bases; nucleotides outside the gene matches: 4. Germline V gene data show CDR1 as SGHRS and CDR2 as YFSETQ. The CDR3 contains 15 residues. Using reference TRBV5-1 and TRBJ1-2 for the parts outside the CDR3, the full variable domain is KAGVTQTPRYLIKTRGQQVTLSCSPISGHRSVSWYQQTPGQGLQFLFEYFSETQRNKGNFPGRFSGRQFSNSRSEMNVSTLELGDSALYLCASSSRTGGDYGYTFGSGTRLTVV.

The chain links TRBV30 to TRBJ1-1, with 7 bases that match TRBD1. The V gene end was trimmed by 1 base and the J gene end by 6 bases; junction bases not matched to a gene: 8. Germline V gene lookup returns CDR1 GTSNPN and CDR2 SVGIG (reference sequence). CDR3 length: 14 amino acids. The CDR3 loop is CAWSGKGGLPEAFF. The CDR3 DNA reads as TGTGCCTGGAGTGGGAAAGGGGGCCTCCCTGAAGCTTTCTTT.

The CDR3 spells CASMEANTEAFF. The CDR3 region has the DNA TGTGCCAGCATGGAGGCGAACACTGAAGCTTTCTTT. This chain connects TRBV6-5 to TRBJ1-1; D is unclear. The CDR3 has 12 residues. Germline V gene lookup returns CDR1 MNHEY and CDR2 SVGAGI. Trimming stripped 7 bases from V and 1 base from J, with 7 bases between.

J is TRBJ2-1 and V is TRBV19, with TRBD2 matching over 7 bases. The germline CDR1 and CDR2 sequences are LNHDA and SQIVND (reference sequence). CDR3 size: 14 residues. Unmatched junction bases numbered 7, after V lost 5 bases and J lost 6 bases. CDR3 bases: TGTGCCAGTAGTCCCACGCGGGAGAGCAATGAGCAGTTCTTC. Amino acid sequence: CASSPTRESNEQFF. Full variable domain (outside the CDR3, taken from reference TRBV19 and TRBJ2-1): DGGITQSPKYLFRKEGQNVTLSCEQNLNHDAMYWYRQDPGQGLRLIYYSQIVNDFQKGDIAEGYSVSREKKESFPLTVTSAQKNPTAFYLCASSPTRESNEQFFGPGTRLTVL.

The rearrangement joins TRBV30 to TRBJ1-5, with D perhaps TRBD1 (5 bases). V was trimmed by 4 bases and J by 1 base, leaving 17 bases between them. The CDR3 has 16 residues. CDR1 is GTSNPN, CDR2 SVGIG, per germline (reference sequence). The CDR3 DNA follows: TGTGCCTGGACCCCTTCGGGTCAGGGAAGCAATCAGCCCCAGCATTTT. It codes for CAWTPSGQGSNQPQHF. The full variable domain, completed using reference TRBV30 and TRBJ1-5, is SQTIHQWPATLVQPVGSPLSLECTVEGTSNPNLYWYRQAAGRGLQLLFYSVGIGQISSEVPQNLSASRPQDRQFILSSKKLLLSDSGFYLCAWTPSGQGSNQPQHFGDGTRLSIL.

This chain connects TRBV13 to TRBJ1-1; D possibly corresponds to TRBD1 (5 bases). Germline V lookup: CDR1 PRHDT, CDR2 FYEKMQ (reference sequence). This CDR3 contains 12 residues. Deletions cut 2 bases from V and 7 bases from J, with 8 bases between. The CDR3 loop reads CASSLRGGEAFF. The CDR3 nucleotides read TGTGCCAGCAGCTTAAGGGGAGGTGAAGCTTTCTTT.